This record covers a single TCR beta chain. Its target is unknown. This sample is drawn from a study of cytomegalovirus exposure and HLA in healthy donors. Study overall: From donors who were HLA-typed, an early data release held 80 million or so unique TCRs. Study-wide points: Most of the TCR beta V segments (in an earlier analysis) were productive either about 87% or about 30% of the time. In a later analysis, TCR beta V- and J-gene trimming showed a link to a missense DCLRE1C variant.

Amplification used 60 Vbeta primers and 13 Jbeta primers. Data came from immunoSEQ multiplex PCR; TCRdb stores just in-frame clones and leaves some out. Of approximately 210,000 clones in the sample, 75% to 80% were seen once. Everyone who donated was a healthy bone marrow donor. This TCR derives from a male donor in good health and CMV-seronegative. Material: PBMCs.

The CDR3 DNA sequence: TGTGCCAGCAGCTTTTCCGGGACAGGGGCTGATGAAGCTTTCTTT. Amino acid sequence: CASSFSGTGADEAFF. The J gene is TRBJ1-1, the V gene TRBV5-8; 10 bases align to TRBD1. V lost 2 bases to trimming and J lost 7 bases; unmatched junction nucleotides: 8. There are 15 residues in the CDR3. CDR1 is SGHTS, CDR2 YDEGEE, per germline.